This T cell receptor (beta chain) was sequenced for a study of blood T cell repertoires in COVID-19 (dated by TCRdb to the early 2020s). General notes on the study: Samples covering the acute and convalescent phases of COVID-19 were provided by collaborators in the United States, Italy and Spain. The prospective study material was composed of cDNA or gDNA derived from T cells, B-cell-depleted T cells, or PBMCs. Deeply sampled blood TCRbeta repertoires from subjects exposed to, actively infected with, or recovered from COVID-19 were included in the dataset. The repertoires were made available in a free public database intended to serve as a resource for research on the immune response to SARS-CoV-2. The samples were drawn from two sources: the first 160 participants of the ongoing ImmuneRACE study, and 1,200 or so subjects contributed by 6 global collaborators. Nearly every sample came with metadata listing a de-identified subject ID, COVID-19 status, age in years and sex. Where HLA class I and class II types were available, the types were taken from metadata supplied by the sample provider, not from assay-based typing.

TCRbeta CDR3 regions were amplified from genomic DNA by means of the immunoSEQ Assay, a bias-controlled multiplex PCR. The authors processed their data as follows. The number of nucleated cells in each sample was estimated by amplification of reference gene primers within the assay. To quantify the absolute abundance of each unique TCRbeta CDR3 rearrangement, sequence reads were collapsed and filtered. For each sample, productive Simpson clonality was calculated as the square root of Simpson's diversity index across productive rearrangements. The immuneACCESS repertoire file appears here via TCRdb, limited to in-frame rearrangements. These files lack a portion of the clones; in checked studies, under half of the deficit traces to unresolved V genes, and the cause of the others is not known. For V, J and clone size, that table is used; D and trimming come from the DNA. The sample table lists tens of thousands of clones, approximately 85% of them with a count of one. The ten largest clones capture 20% to 30% of the sample.

Regarding this clone: No cognate antigen has been identified for it. No base quality information exists; no much larger clone differs at one position.

Including cysteine and phenylalanine, the CDR3 has 15 amino acids. Left in the record is the CDR3 DNA by itself, 45 bases read in frame from the first base. V is pared back by 0 bases and J by 6 bases, with 12 bases lying between the germline termini. From the germline V gene, CDR1 is MNHEY and CDR2 is SVGAGI. The collaborating institutions used their own protocols to collect whole blood in K2EDTA tubes. For TCRbeta analysis, collaborators shipped samples in one of three forms: frozen whole blood, isolated PBMCs, or DNA extracted from either of those sample types. General findings and caveats noted by the study authors: Clinical and demographic metadata were provided uncurated, with the amount varying by source and participant.

The sequenced material came from peripheral blood. The sequence derives from a human donor in a cohort sampled during active COVID-19. The chain employs TRBV6-5 and TRBJ1-5; no D segment can be confidently identified. For the CDR3, the sequence is CASSYSRSSFQPQHF. The nucleotide sequence is TGTGCCAGCAGTTACTCGAGATCTAGTTTTCAGCCCCAGCATTTT.